This entry is about one T cell receptor (beta chain). What it binds is not known. The V and J ends lost 4 bases and 2 bases respectively, with 12 bases between them. This CDR3 spans 14 amino acids. Germline lookup yields CDR1 MDHEN and CDR2 SYDVKM. The sample is drawn from a study of shared clonotypes between healthy human individuals. Here immunoSEQ multiplex PCR was the method, and the copy in TCRdb shows in-frame clones only, minus some. The sample carries 1 million to 1.3 million clones, roughly 74% recorded once. Points from the study as a whole: Generation probability values for non-shared clonotypes were lower than those for clonotypes shared by all four donors.

The material sequenced was memory CD4+ T cells from PBMCs. Subset given: CD45RA-negative fraction. The sequence was collected from a man between 18 and 35 years old in good health. Some clones in this sample may be carry-over from other donors' samples. The chain links TRBV28 to TRBJ2-7, with D uncertain. CDR3 coding DNA: TGTGCCAGCAGTTCCACAAATTTACCCTACGAGCAGTACTTC. This gives the protein CASSSTNLPYEQYF. Together with reference TRBV28 and TRBJ2-7, the CDR3 gives the full variable domain: DVKVTQSSRYLVKRTGEKVFLECVQDMDHENMFWYRQDPGLGLRLIYFSYDVKMKEKGDIPEGYSVSREKKERFSLILESASTNQTSMYLCASSSTNLPYEQYFGPGTRLTVT.